The 18 T cell receptor beta chains listed next were all sequenced from one sample in a study of blood T cell repertoires in COVID-19. Some clones are missing from TCRdb's copy, which holds only in-frame ones; the method was immunoSEQ multiplex PCR. There are around 130,000 clones in the sample; 82% occur only once, and around 4.5% lies in the top ten. Input material: peripheral blood. These receptors all come from a woman between 65 and 79 years old with acute or convalescent COVID-19.

The CDR3 region is CASSGDRATSMNTEAFF. As DNA, the CDR3 is TGTGCCAGCAGCGGGGACAGGGCGACATCGATGAACACTGAAGCTTTCTTT. The J gene is TRBJ1-1, the V gene TRBV2, with 9 bases that match TRBD1. The ends lost 6 bases at V and 0 bases at J; junction bases unmatched: 11. The germline V gene encodes CDR1 SNHLY and CDR2 FYNNEI. This CDR3 has 17 amino acids.

V is TRBV7-2 and J is TRBJ2-7, with 9 bases that match TRBD1. The CDR3 extends over 19 amino acids. Trimming at V came to 3 bases and at J to 1 base, leaving 16 bases not matched to a gene. Germline CDR1 and CDR2: SGHTA and FQGNSA. The DNA for the CDR3 is TGTGCCAGCAGCTTTACAGGGGGCGCTTACGGGGGGAAGTCCTACGAGCAGTACTTC. Amino acid sequence: CASSFTGGAYGGKSYEQYF.

The rearrangement uses TRBV24-1 and TRBJ2-1, with 8 bases aligning to TRBD2. This CDR3 has 20 residues. With V trimmed by 4 bases and J by 0 bases, 16 bases remained unmatched. Germline lookup yields CDR1 KGHDR and CDR2 SFDVKD. CDR3 DNA: TGTGCCACCAGTGACCCCGGGATAGCGGGAAAACCGAACTCCTACAATGAGCAGTTCTTC. Its translation is CATSDPGIAGKPNSYNEQFF.

The chain is built from TRBV7-3 and TRBJ2-1; 9 bases fit TRBD2. The CDR3 loop spans 16 amino acids. J gave up 6 bases and V 2 bases, and 8 bases lay outside the gene matches. Germline values: CDR1 SGHTA, CDR2 FQGTGA. The DNA for the CDR3 is TGTGCCAGCAGCTTATGGGTAGCGGGGGAGATCAATGAGCAGTTCTTC. Encoded protein: CASSLWVAGEINEQFF.

This clone has just one count. The V call is TRBV5-6, the J call TRBJ2-4, with TRBD1 identical over 8 bases. The CDR3 sequence is 13 residues long. The V gene's germline CDR1 is SGHDT and CDR2 YYEEEE. V shed 4 bases, J shed 9 bases, and the junction held 6 bases outside the gene matches. This chain's CDR3 is CASSPGGVSIQYF. The CDR3 DNA reads TGTGCCAGCAGCCCAGGGGGCGTGAGCATTCAGTACTTC.

This chain connects TRBV6-5 to TRBJ1-3; possibly TRBD1 for D (5 bases). The germline CDR1 and CDR2 sequences are MNHEY and SVGAGI. V lost 7 bases to trimming and J lost 0 bases, with 13 bases between them. The CDR3 runs to 15 residues. The CDR3 spells CASTETVFSGNTIYF. CDR3 coding DNA: TGTGCCAGCACGGAGACAGTTTTCTCTGGAAACACCATATATTTT.

The CDR3 loop is CAISEGGGDSYEQYV. In DNA form, the CDR3 reads TGTGCCATCAGTGAGGGAGGGGGGGACTCCTACGAGCAGTACGTC. This sequence joins TRBV10-3 and TRBJ2-7, with D tentatively TRBD2 (7 bases). The germline V gene has CDR1 ENHRY and CDR2 SYGVKD. Between the trimmed V and J ends, which lost 2 bases and 0 bases, there was a span of 11 bases. This CDR3 spans 15 amino acids.

CDR3 protein: CSVRGGRKDSTDTQYF. In nucleotides, the CDR3 is TGCAGCGTCCGGGGGGGCCGGAAGGATAGCACAGATACGCAGTATTTT. The chain combines TRBV29-1 with TRBJ2-3, with 8 bases identical to TRBD2. Trimming took 6 bases from V and 0 from J; bases not matched to a gene: 11. This CDR3 region has 16 residues. Germline V gene data show CDR1 as SQVTM and CDR2 as ANQGSEA.

This clone showed up just once. The J gene is TRBJ1-1, the V gene TRBV5-1; tentatively, D is TRBD1 (5 bases). Germline V gives CDR1 SGHRS, CDR2 YFSETQ. The length of the CDR3 is 15 residues. V lost 0 bases to trimming and J lost 0 bases, with 9 bases between them. CDR3 sequence: CASSLATAMNTEAFF. The CDR3 DNA sequence: TGCGCCAGCAGCTTGGCGACAGCTATGAACACTGAAGCTTTCTTT.

The chain is built from TRBV9 and TRBJ2-1; D remains ambiguous. V lost 0 bases and J lost 4, with 5 bases in between. There are 13 residues in the CDR3. Germline CDR1 is SGDLS and CDR2 is YYNGEE. CDR3 coding DNA: TGTGCCAGCAGCGTAGCTAGATACAATGAGCAGTTCTTC. This gives the protein CASSVARYNEQFF.

The rearrangement joins TRBV11-2 to TRBJ2-7, with 10 bases lining up with TRBD1. Germline assignment: CDR1 SGHAT and CDR2 FQNNGV. The junction had 5 bases not matched to a gene; V was cut back by 1 base and J by 2 bases. The CDR3 is made up of 16 amino acids. The CDR3 DNA is TGTGCCAGCAGCTTAGTAATAGGGACAGGGGCCTACGAGCAGTACTTC. Protein sequence: CASSLVIGTGAYEQYF. The variable domain in full, completed from reference TRBV11-2 and TRBJ2-7, reads EAGVAQSPRYKIIEKRQSVAFWCNPISGHATLYWYQQILGQGPKLLIQFQNNGVVDDSQLPKDRFSAERLKGVDSTLKIQPAKLEDSAVYLCASSLVIGTGAYEQYFGPGTRLTVT.

V and J are TRBV6-5 and TRBJ2-5; D is possibly TRBD1 (6 bases). The germline V gene has CDR1 MNHEY and CDR2 SVGAGI. Trimming left V 3 bases short and J 2 bases short, with 7 bases between. The CDR3 covers 13 residues. The CDR3 region is CASSYGQQETQYF. CDR3 in DNA: TGTGCCAGCAGTTATGGACAGCAAGAGACCCAGTACTTC.

The chain combines TRBV5-4 with TRBJ2-1; 9 bases are shared with TRBD1. Germline V CDR1 and CDR2: SGHNT, YYREEE (reference sequence). The CDR3 extends over 15 amino acids. V was pared by 4 bases and J by 8 bases, with 10 bases of the junction left unmatched. The CDR3: CASSIPGQGGDEQFF. In nucleotides, the CDR3 is TGTGCCAGCAGCATACCGGGACAGGGAGGAGATGAGCAGTTCTTC.

The chain uses TRBV27 and TRBJ2-1; TRBD2 aligns across 8 bases. CDR3 length: 15 amino acids. CDR1 MNHEY and CDR2 SMNVEV come from the germline V gene (reference sequence). V was pared by 3 bases and J by 4 bases, with 5 bases of the junction left unmatched. In DNA form, the CDR3 reads TGTGCCAGCAGTTTTGACGAGCGGGGGTACAATGAGCAGTTCTTC. This gives the protein CASSFDERGYNEQFF.

The sample holds a few counts of this clone. The J gene is TRBJ2-7, the V gene TRBV5-1; no definite D call. The length of the CDR3 is 13 residues. The V gene's germline CDR1 is SGHRS and CDR2 YFSETQ. V lost 0 bases and J lost 4, with 8 bases in between. In nucleotides, the CDR3 is TGCGCCAGCAGCTTGGGACACAAATACGAGCAGTACGTC. Protein sequence: CASSLGHKYEQYV.

V gene TRBV7-2 combines with J gene TRBJ1-3; the match to TRBD1 covers 8 bases. The CDR3 is 16 residues long. Germline CDR1 SGHTA, CDR2 FQGNSA. V trimming: 4 bases; J trimming: 2 bases; junction bases outside the gene matches: 7. The CDR3 coding sequence is TGTGCCAGCAGCTCCCAGGGGGCGCAAACTGGAAACACCATATATTTT. Protein: CASSSQGAQTGNTIYF.

In this sample, this clone turned up once. The rearrangement joins TRBV15 to TRBJ2-7; 9 nucleotides agree with TRBD1. Germline CDR1 is LNHNV and CDR2 is YYDKDF (reference sequence). The junction had 5 bases not matched to a gene; V was cut back by 3 bases and J by 5 bases. The CDR3 loop spans 14 amino acids. The CDR3 reads CATSSDRGSHEQYV. The CDR3 DNA reads as TGTGCCACCAGCAGCGACAGGGGGTCCCACGAGCAGTACGTC.

CDR3 protein: CASSDRAALGNIQYF. The CDR3 coding sequence is TGTGCCAGCAGTGACCGAGCGGCTCTCGGAAACATTCAGTACTTC. J is TRBJ2-4 and V is TRBV2, with D perhaps matching TRBD2 (5 bases). Trimming stripped 3 bases from V and 6 bases from J, with 15 bases between. Germline lookup yields CDR1 SNHLY and CDR2 FYNNEI. The CDR3 runs 15 residues.